A selection of T cell receptor beta chains follows, all from one sample in a study of technical replicates of blood from a handful of donors. Some clones are missing from TCRdb's copy, which holds only in-frame ones; the method was immunoSEQ multiplex PCR. Counted here are some 47,000 clones, about 93% occurring once; the ten biggest clones make up roughly 3.9%. Sequencing used PBMCs. The receptors originated from a human donor in good health. Some clones in this sample may be carry-over from other donors' samples. Both conserved end residues are part of each CDR3. The order of the fields is V gene, clone size, J gene, D gene, CDR3 protein, CDR3 DNA. A D gene is named only where the DNA matches it firmly. Some rows have no size entry. The others give once, few or many, or a class for an expanded clone.

>TRBV30|once|TRBJ2-2|.
CAWRRQGNTGELFF
TGTGCCTGGAGGCGCCAGGGCAACACCGGGGAGCTGTTTTTT
>TRBV5-6|.|TRBJ2-1|TRBD2
CASSLPSGNYYNEQFF
TGTGCCAGCAGCCTCCCAAGCGGGAACTACTACAATGAGCAGTTCTTC
>TRBV4-2|.|TRBJ1-1|TRBD1
CASSETGVRIFF
TGTGCCAGCAGCGAGACAGGGGTGAGGATTTTCTTT
>TRBV14|.|TRBJ2-1|TRBD2
CASSTSAPVYNEQFF
TGTGCCAGCAGTACTAGCGCCCCGGTCTATAATGAGCAGTTCTTC
>TRBV4-3|.|TRBJ1-2|.
CASSPKGGRSGYTF
TGCGCCAGCAGCCCGAAGGGGGGGCGGTCTGGCTACACCTTC
>TRBV7-2|once|TRBJ2-1|TRBD2
CASTRREGTYNEQFF
TGTGCCAGCACCCGGCGGGAGGGAACCTACAATGAGCAGTTCTTC
>TRBV2|.|TRBJ2-1|TRBD1
CASSADRTAYNEQFF
TGTGCCAGCAGTGCGGACAGGACAGCCTACAATGAGCAGTTCTTC
>TRBV9|.|TRBJ1-2|TRBD1
CASSPRTGGGYGYTF
TGTGCCAGCAGCCCTAGGACAGGGGGTGGCTATGGCTACACCTTC
>TRBV27|once|TRBJ1-2|.
CASSLVGAGYGYTF
TGTGCCAGCAGTTTGGTGGGGGCCGGCTATGGCTACACCTTC
>TRBV4-2|.|TRBJ2-3|.
CASSQDIGKTEYF
TGTGCCAGCAGCCAAGATATCGGGAAGACCGAGTATTTT
>TRBV30|.|TRBJ1-5|.
CAWSVGAFNQPQHF
TGTGCCTGGAGTGTAGGGGCCTTCAATCAGCCCCAGCATTTT
>TRBV19|.|TRBJ1-5|.
CASSISIYQPQHF
TGTGCCAGTAGTATCAGTATTTATCAGCCCCAGCATTTT
>TRBV2|.|TRBJ2-7|.
CASSDSQYEQYF
TGTGCCAGCAGTGATTCACAGTACGAGCAGTACTTC
>TRBV9|.|TRBJ1-1|TRBD1
CASSAHRGHTEAFF
TGTGCCAGCAGCGCCCACAGGGGTCACACTGAAGCTTTCTTT
>TRBV19|.|TRBJ2-7|TRBD1
CASSIEGNRGRNEQYF
TGTGCCAGTAGTATAGAAGGGAACAGGGGGCGAAACGAGCAGTACTTC
>TRBV10-3|once|TRBJ1-3|TRBD1
CAISVQQGAGNTIYF
TGTGCCATCAGTGTCCAACAGGGGGCTGGAAACACCATATATTTT
>TRBV30|.|TRBJ2-2|TRBD1
CAWRRGHTGELFF
TGTGCCTGGAGAAGGGGGCACACCGGGGAGCTGTTTTTT
>TRBV2|.|TRBJ2-2|TRBD1
CASSPGQKGGELFF
TGTGCCAGCAGTCCGGGACAGAAGGGCGGGGAGCTGTTTTTT
>TRBV27|.|TRBJ1-6|TRBD1
CASSLPDRDNSPLHF
TGTGCCAGCAGTTTACCGGACAGGGATAATTCACCCCTCCACTTT
>TRBV11-2|.|TRBJ2-7|TRBD1
CASSFSGTGGYEQYF
TGTGCCAGCAGCTTTTCCGGGACAGGGGGCTACGAGCAGTACTTC
>TRBV19|.|TRBJ2-4|TRBD1
CASTPTGAKNIQYF
TGTGCCAGTACCCCGACAGGGGCCAAAAACATTCAGTACTTC
>TRBV5-4|.|TRBJ2-1|TRBD2
CASSAPTSGGRDEQFF
TGTGCCAGCAGCGCGCCGACTAGCGGGGGGAGGGATGAGCAGTTCTTC
>TRBV5-4|.|TRBJ1-1|.
CASSLDPSTNTEAFF
TGTGCCAGCAGCTTGGATCCGAGTACTAACACTGAAGCTTTCTTT